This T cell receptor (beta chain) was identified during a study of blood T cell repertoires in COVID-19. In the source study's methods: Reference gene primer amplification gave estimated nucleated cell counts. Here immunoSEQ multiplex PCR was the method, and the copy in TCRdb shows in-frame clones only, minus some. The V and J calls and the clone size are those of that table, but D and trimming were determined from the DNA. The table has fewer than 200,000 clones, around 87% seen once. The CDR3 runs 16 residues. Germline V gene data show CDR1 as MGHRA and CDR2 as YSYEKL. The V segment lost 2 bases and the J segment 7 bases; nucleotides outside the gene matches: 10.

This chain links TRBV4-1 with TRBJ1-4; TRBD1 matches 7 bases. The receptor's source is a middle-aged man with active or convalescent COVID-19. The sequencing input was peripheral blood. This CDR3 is CASSQSHKGAGEKLFF. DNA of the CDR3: TGCGCCAGCAGCCAATCCCACAAGGGGGCGGGTGAAAAACTGTTTTTT.